Presented here are 18 T cell receptor beta chains from one specimen sequenced in a study of vaccination and CD4 T cells after COVID-19. Their recognized antigens are unknown. Sequencing of cultured CD4+ T cell DNA used the Oncomine TCR Beta short-read assay. MiXCR, applied by TCRdb to the PCR reads, yields one record per CDR3 protein. Of about 12,000 distinct CDR3 sequences in the sample, less than 80% were seen once. The treatment here: approximately 10-day PBMC culture with coronavirus spike peptide pools or control peptides (ViraFEST assay). Source material: CD4+ T cells from blood, cultured in vitro. The receptors derive from a human donor who had recovered from COVID-19.

The V call is TRBV11-2, the J call TRBJ2-2, with D perhaps TRBD2 (6 bases). Germline V gene sequence: CDR1 SGHAT, CDR2 FQNNGV. This CDR3 is built from 15 residues. The V end lost 5 bases, the J end lost 2 bases, and 12 bases lay between the germline ends. CDR3 loop: CASSPLAVNTGELFF. CDR3 nucleotides: TGTGCCAGCAGCCCTTTAGCGGTAAACACCGGGGAGCTGTTTTTT. Full variable domain (remainder filled in from reference TRBV11-2 and TRBJ2-2): EAGVAQSPRYKIIEKRQSVAFWCNPISGHATLYWYQQILGQGPKLLIQFQNNGVVDDSQLPKDRFSAERLKGVDSTLKIQPAKLEDSAVYLCASSPLAVNTGELFFGEGSRLTVL.

This rearrangement joins TRBV6-1 to TRBJ2-1; D call uncertain. V lost 7 bases to trimming and J lost 0 bases, with 13 bases between them. The length of the CDR3 is 15 residues. CDR1 is MNHNS, CDR2 SASEGT, per germline. CDR3 DNA: TGTGCCAGCATCCCACAGAGAAGCTCCTACAATGAGCAGTTCTTC. Translated: CASIPQRSSYNEQFF.

This clonotype was seen only once. J is TRBJ1-2 and V is TRBV6-2 or TRBV6-3; D gene unclear. The V and J ends lost 0 bases and 0 bases respectively, with 11 bases between them. Germline lookup yields CDR1 MNHEY and CDR2 SVGEGT. This CDR3 has 16 residues. CDR3 sequence (DNA): TGTGCCAGCAGTTACTCGGGAACAACTGCTAACTATGGCTACACCTTC. Residues: CASSYSGTTANYGYTF.

The chain has TRBV20-1 and TRBJ2-3, with TRBD2 identical over 10 bases. Germline V gene sequence: CDR1 DFQATT, CDR2 SNEGSKA (reference sequence). The CDR3 spans 15 residues. Trimming cost V 6 bases and J 0 bases; bases outside gene matches: 6. Here the CDR3 DNA reads TGCAGTGCCCCAGGGACTAGCGTAAGCACAGATACGCAGTATTTT. The encoded protein is CSAPGTSVSTDTQYF.

This chain uses TRBV7-9 with TRBJ1-1; D is ambiguous. With 6 bases removed from V and 1 base from J, the gap between germline ends came to 15 bases. The germline V gene encodes CDR1 SEHNR and CDR2 FQNEAQ (reference sequence). This CDR3 region has 15 residues. The CDR3 loop reads CASRSSDGSNTEAFF. CDR3 bases: TGTGCCAGCAGAAGTTCGGACGGATCGAACACTGAAGCTTTCTTT.

The chain joins TRBV10-2 to TRBJ2-1; D unresolved. CDR3 length equals 11 residues. The V end was cut by 2 bases, the J end by 9 bases, with 5 bases between. Germline CDR1 WSHSY, CDR2 SAAADI. The CDR3 DNA is TGCGCCAGCAGTGAGACCCGTGAGCAGTTCTTC. It specifies CASSETREQFF.

The V call is TRBV6-4, the J call TRBJ2-2, with TRBD1 matching over 10 bases. Germline loops: CDR1 MRHNA, CDR2 SNTAGT. This CDR3 spans 14 amino acids. The V segment lost 2 bases and the J segment 6 bases; nucleotides outside the gene matches: 0. The CDR3 reads CASSDGQGAGELFF. The CDR3 bases are TGTGCCAGCAGTGACGGACAGGGGGCCGGGGAGCTGTTTTTT.

The V and J genes are TRBV18 and TRBJ2-5, with D perhaps TRBD1 (5 bases). V lost 6 bases to trimming and J lost 1 base, with 15 bases between them. Looked up from germline, CDR1 is KGHSH and CDR2 is LQKENI. The CDR3 has 15 amino acids. In DNA form, the CDR3 reads TGTGCCAGCTCTCGACAGCAGGGTGTCCAAGAGACCCAGTACTTC. Its translation: CASSRQQGVQETQYF.

This rearrangement joins TRBV5-4 to TRBJ2-5, with 11 bases identical to TRBD2. Trimming cost V 3 bases and J 0 bases; bases outside gene matches: 1. Germline CDR1 and CDR2: SGHNT and YYREEE (reference sequence). The CDR3 totals 15 residues. In DNA form, the CDR3 reads TGTGCCAGCAGCTCGACTAGCGGGAACCAAGAGACCCAGTACTTC. Encoded protein: CASSSTSGNQETQYF.

This clonotype was recorded a few times. This chain uses TRBV20-1 with TRBJ1-4; 9 nucleotides match TRBD1. Germline CDR1 and CDR2: DFQATT and SNEGSKA (reference sequence). This CDR3 spans 14 amino acids. The V segment lost 3 bases and the J segment 8 bases; nucleotides outside the gene matches: 7. The DNA of the CDR3 is TGCAGTGCTAGGATGGGACAGGGATGGGAAAAACTGTTTTTT. Its protein is CSARMGQGWEKLFF.

The J gene is TRBJ1-2, the V gene TRBV5-4, with unresolved D. This CDR3 has 15 amino acids. Germline CDR1 SGHNT, CDR2 YYREEE (reference sequence). V was trimmed by 4 bases and J by 8 bases, leaving 21 bases between them. The CDR3 DNA reads TGTGCCAGCAGCCGGGCCACCGATGGGGTTGGAGGCTACACCTTC. Its translation: CASSRATDGVGGYTF. Full variable domain (outside the CDR3, taken from reference TRBV5-4 and TRBJ1-2): ETGVTQSPTHLIKTRGQQVTLRCSSQSGHNTVSWYQQALGQGPQFIFQYYREEENGRGNFPPRFSGLQFPNYSSELNVNALELDDSALYLCASSRATDGVGGYTFGSGTRLTVV.

The CDR3 DNA reads as TGTGCCAGCAGTTCTCGTGGGGAGCAGTTCTTC. It codes for CASSSRGEQFF. The chain is built from TRBV7-9 and TRBJ2-1; D unresolved. Germline CDR1 SEHNR, CDR2 FQNEAQ (reference sequence). This CDR3 has 11 residues. Between the trimmed V and J ends, which lost 6 bases and 10 bases, there was a span of 10 bases.

The chain recombines TRBV20-1 with TRBJ1-1; D perhaps matches TRBD1 (6 bases). Germline V CDR1 and CDR2: DFQATT, SNEGSKA (reference sequence). V gave up 4 bases and J gave up 1 base, with 13 bases separating them. This CDR3 spans 14 amino acids. The CDR3 sequence: CSATFGGRNTEAFF. DNA for the CDR3: TGCAGTGCTACCTTCGGGGGCAGGAACACTGAAGCTTTCTTT.

This chain links TRBV7-9 with TRBJ2-3; TRBD2 matches at 9 bases. J gave up 6 bases and V 4 bases, and 14 bases lay outside the gene matches. CDR1 is SEHNR and CDR2 is FQNEAQ in the germline V gene (reference sequence). The CDR3 contains 17 residues. CDR3 DNA: TGTGCCAGCAGCTCCATCTCGGGTAGCGGGAGCGGTGATACGCAGTATTTT. The encoded protein is CASSSISGSGSGDTQYF.

This clonotype was recorded a few times. The V gene is TRBV20-1, the J gene TRBJ2-7, with D perhaps matching TRBD1 (5 bases). CDR1 is DFQATT, CDR2 SNEGSKA, per germline (reference sequence). CDR3 length: 15 amino acids. Trimming left V 6 bases short and J 4 bases short, with 22 bases between. The CDR3 sequence: CSAVGAKPLYYEQYF. DNA of the CDR3: TGCAGTGCGGTAGGGGCTAAGCCCTTATATTACGAGCAGTACTTC.

The chain links TRBV6-5 to TRBJ2-3; a weak D match, TRBD2 (5 bases). Trimming left V 2 bases short and J 4 bases short, with 10 bases between. The CDR3 extends over 14 amino acids. CDR1 MNHEY and CDR2 SVGAGI come from the germline V gene. For the CDR3, the DNA is TGTGCCAGCAGTTACAGGTCAGCGGCAGATACGCAGTATTTT. Translation gives CASSYRSAADTQYF.

This clonotype has a handful of counts. The genes are TRBV20-1 and TRBJ1-5; D unclear. This CDR3 region has 13 residues. Germline CDR1 is DFQATT and CDR2 is SNEGSKA (reference sequence). Trimming pared 0 bases from V and 6 bases from J, leaving 9 bases between. CDR3 sequence (DNA): TGCAGTGCTAGAGATAAAGCCAGTCAGCCCCAGCATTTT. This sequence encodes CSARDKASQPQHF.

This clonotype has only a few counts. The J gene is TRBJ2-3, the V gene TRBV2, with TRBD2 identical over 8 bases. CDR3 length: 15 residues. CDR1 and CDR2 (germline): SNHLY, FYNNEI. Unmatched junction bases numbered 5, after V lost 3 bases and J lost 3 bases. DNA for the CDR3: TGTGCCAGCAGTGAGCTGGCGGGAGGAACAGATACGCAGTATTTT. Translation: CASSELAGGTDTQYF.